This TCR beta chain originates from a study of blood T cell repertoires in COVID-19. J was trimmed by 5 bases and V by 5 bases; bases with no gene match: 13. The germline gives CDR1 SGHTA, CDR2 FQGTGA. There are 18 residues in the CDR3. This clone was observed a few times. Original data processing: Amplification of reference gene primers was used by the study to estimate nucleated cell counts. Clones were sequenced by immunoSEQ multiplex PCR, and TCRdb holds only the in-frame ones, with some missing. V, J and clone size were drawn from that table, and D and trimming were deduced from the DNA. The sample lists under 450,000 clones; around 91% were seen once.

The sample comprised peripheral blood. This TCR was recovered from a woman aged 40-49 years with COVID-19, enrolled during active disease. This rearrangement joins TRBV7-3 to TRBJ2-7; 15 bases align to TRBD2. CDR3 amino acids: CASSPRGLAGGPSDEQYF. The CDR3 DNA reads as TGTGCCAGCAGCCCCAGAGGACTAGCGGGAGGGCCCAGCGACGAGCAGTACTTC. Based on the CDR3 plus reference TRBV7-3 and TRBJ2-7, the full variable domain is GAGVSQTPSNKVTEKGKYVELRCDPISGHTALYWYRQSLGQGPEFLIYFQGTGAADDSGLPNDRFFAVRPEGSVSTLKIQRTERGDSAVYLCASSPRGLAGGPSDEQYFGPGTRLTVT.